This is a list of T cell receptor beta chains from one sample in a study of tumor-infiltrating lymphocytes in primary liver carcinoma. TCRdb reanalysed the multiplex PCR reads using MiXCR and keeps one entry per CDR3 protein. The sample lists 100,000 to 150,000 distinct CDR3 sequences; under 65% were seen once. What was sequenced was liver tumor tissue from sampling region 3. The receptors here all came from a woman aged 60-70 years with primary liver carcinoma and hepatitis B virus infection. CDR3s include the opening cysteine and the closing phenylalanine or tryptophan. The D gene is left open where the match is weak. Not all rows give a size; the values are once, few, many and, for expanded clones, a class.

CDR3: CASGSGGGTGKTEAFF
DNA: TGTGCCAGCGGCTCAGGGGGGGGCACGGGAAAAACCGAAGCTTTCTTT
J: TRBJ1-1
D: TRBD1
size: -
V: TRBV11-2

CDR3: CSLPRPGANYGYTF
DNA: TGCAGCCTTCCTCGCCCGGGAGCTAATTATGGCTACACCTTC
J: TRBJ1-2
D: -
size: once
V: TRBV29-1

CDR3: CASSITGVNQPQHF
DNA: TGTGCCAGTAGTATCACGGGAGTAAATCAGCCCCAGCATTTT
J: TRBJ1-5
D: -
size: few
V: TRBV19

CDR3: CGSSEIGGSAEAFF
DNA: TGTGGCAGCAGTGAAATCGGGGGTTCGGCTGAAGCTTTCTTT
J: TRBJ1-1
D: -
size: -
V: TRBV6-1

CDR3: CASSPAPGADVLTF
DNA: TGTGCCAGCAGCCCAGCCCCTGGGGCCGACGTCCTGACTTTC
J: TRBJ2-6
D: -
size: -
V: TRBV11-2

CDR3: CASSRALNTGELFF
DNA: TGTGCCAGCAGCCGAGCCCTGAACACCGGGGAGCTGTTTTTT
J: TRBJ2-2
D: -
size: many
V: TRBV14

CDR3: CAISLRGGETQYF
DNA: TGCGCCATCAGCTTGCGGGGGGGAGAGACCCAGTACTTC
J: TRBJ2-5
D: TRBD2
size: -
V: TRBV5-1

CDR3: CVSSAGLNKNIQYF
DNA: TGTGTCAGCAGCGCCGGACTTAACAAAAACATTCAGTACTTC
J: TRBJ2-4
D: -
size: -
V: TRBV11-2

CDR3: CASSSVVEGEQFF
DNA: TGTGCCAGCAGCTCCGTCGTTGAAGGTGAGCAGTTCTTC
J: TRBJ2-1
D: -
size: -
V: TRBV7-3

CDR3: CVSSPGTGRVRGNEQFF
DNA: TGTGTCAGCAGCCCAGGGACCGGGAGGGTAAGGGGAAATGAGCAGTTCTTC
J: TRBJ2-1
D: TRBD2
size: -
V: TRBV11-2